Below, 13 T cell receptor beta chains from the same sample are listed, as sequenced in a study of early stage breast cancer tumors. Clones were read by immunoSEQ multiplex PCR, and TCRdb kept only the in-frame ones, dropping some. Among some 29,000 clones, roughly 86% were seen once, and the ten largest hold around 10%. Sequencing was carried out using blood. The receptors were sampled from a person aged 50 to 59 with breast cancer.

The chain is built from TRBV7-2 and TRBJ1-1; the match to TRBD1 covers 7 bases. The germline gives CDR1 SGHTA, CDR2 FQGNSA. V lost 1 base and J lost 5; bases outside the gene matches: 4. The CDR3 has 14 residues. The CDR3 sequence: CASSLEEGATEAFF. The CDR3 DNA is TGTGCCAGCAGCTTAGAAGAGGGGGCAACTGAAGCTTTCTTT.

V gene TRBV9 combines with J gene TRBJ2-2; D call uncertain. CDR3 length: 14 residues. Germline lookup yields CDR1 SGDLS and CDR2 YYNGEE. The germline V and J ends were trimmed by 0 bases and 4 bases, with 7 bases remaining between them. The CDR3: CASSVEWVTGELFF. The CDR3 bases are TGTGCCAGCAGCGTAGAATGGGTCACCGGGGAGCTGTTTTTT.

The chain is built from TRBV5-1 and TRBJ2-5; 8 bases fit TRBD2. This CDR3 has 15 residues. Germline V lookup: CDR1 SGHRS, CDR2 YFSETQ. J was trimmed by 10 bases and V by 0 bases; bases with no gene match: 11. In DNA, the CDR3 is TGCGCCAGCAGCTTGGGGCTCCGGGACGCGGGGGGCCAGTACTTC. Translation gives CASSLGLRDAGGQYF.

The chain carries TRBV4-1 and TRBJ2-1; 7 bases agree with TRBD2. The CDR3 contains 16 residues. V trimming: 1 base; J trimming: 7 bases; junction bases outside the gene matches: 10. Germline values: CDR1 MGHRA, CDR2 YSYEKL. CDR3 residues: CASSQVGTGGRNEQFF. In DNA form, the CDR3 reads TGCGCCAGCAGCCAAGTCGGGACGGGGGGTAGGAATGAGCAGTTCTTC.

This clone was recorded a few times. The chain is built from TRBV4-3 and TRBJ1-5; D uncertain. V was pared by 0 bases and J by 6 bases, with 6 bases between. CDR1 and CDR2 (germline): LGHNA, YSLEER. The CDR3 loop spans 13 amino acids. In DNA, the CDR3 is TGCGCCAGCAGCCAAGATCTCGGTCAGCCCCAGCATTTT. Amino acid sequence: CASSQDLGQPQHF.

This clone was observed once. As DNA, the CDR3 is TGTGCCTGGGCTTCTGAGGGGTCCAAAGCTTTCTTT. This encodes CAWASEGSKAFF. The V and J genes are TRBV30 and TRBJ1-1; TRBD1 might be the D (5 bases). The V end was cut by 5 bases, the J end by 9 bases, with 16 bases between. The CDR3 spans 12 residues. CDR1 and CDR2 (germline): GTSNPN, SVGIG (reference sequence).

This CDR3 reads CASSQAPSGLAGYTDTQYF. The CDR3 DNA is TGTGCCAGCAGCCAAGCCCCTTCCGGACTAGCGGGATACACAGATACGCAGTATTTT. This sequence joins TRBV4-2 and TRBJ2-3; 12 nucleotides agree with TRBD2. Germline CDR1 reads LGHNA; CDR2 reads YNFKEQ. The CDR3 covers 19 residues. J gave up 2 bases and V 1 base, and 10 bases lay outside the gene matches.

This chain uses TRBV5-5 with TRBJ2-7; D uncertain. Trimming took off 3 bases at V and 0 bases at J, with 7 bases between the two ends. From germline, CDR1 is SGHKS and CDR2 YYEKEE (reference sequence). This CDR3 region has 13 residues. The CDR3: CASSWGISYEQYF. The CDR3 nucleotides are TGTGCCAGCAGCTGGGGTATCTCCTACGAGCAGTACTTC.

V is TRBV6-4 and J is TRBJ2-5, with 10 nucleotides matching TRBD2. V lost 3 bases to trimming and J lost 5 bases; unmatched junction nucleotides: 3. This CDR3 comprises 14 residues. In germline, CDR1 is MRHNA, CDR2 SNTAGT. The CDR3 spells CASSEVAGGETQYF. For the CDR3, the DNA is TGTGCCAGCAGTGAGGTAGCGGGGGGCGAGACCCAGTACTTC.

The CDR3 DNA reads as TGTGCCACCAGCGGGACAGAAGTTACAGATACGCAGTATTTT. Its translation: CATSGTEVTDTQYF. The chain combines TRBV15 with TRBJ2-3; 7 nucleotides agree with TRBD1. V dropped 5 bases and J dropped 3; count of bases not matched to a gene: 5. The CDR3 sequence is 14 residues long. CDR1 and CDR2 from the germline V gene are LNHNV and YYDKDF (reference sequence).

The chain joins TRBV9 to TRBJ1-5; 8 bases align to TRBD1. V was clipped by 4 bases and J by 9 bases; unmatched bases: 12. Germline V gene sequence: CDR1 SGDLS, CDR2 YYNGEE. This CDR3 has 15 amino acids. For the CDR3, the DNA is TGTGCCAGCAGCCAGGGACAGGATTGGAGTTGGCCCCAGCATTTT. It is translated as CASSQGQDWSWPQHF. Based on the CDR3 plus reference TRBV9 and TRBJ1-5, the full variable domain is DSGVTQTPKHLITATGQRVTLRCSPRSGDLSVYWYQQSLDQGLQFLIQYYNGEERAKGNILERFSAQQFPDLHSELNLSSLELGDSALYFCASSQGQDWSWPQHFGDGTRLSIL.

V gene TRBV27 combines with J gene TRBJ2-3; D unresolved. The germline V gene encodes CDR1 MNHEY and CDR2 SMNVEV (reference sequence). This CDR3 spans 15 amino acids. The V end lost 6 bases, the J end lost 3 bases, and 16 bases lay between the germline ends. The CDR3 is CASSRTGFSTDTQYF. The CDR3 region has the DNA TGTGCCAGCAGCAGAACCGGGTTCTCGACAGATACGCAGTATTTT.

V gene TRBV4-3 combines with J gene TRBJ2-2; D not resolved. The CDR3 extends over 12 amino acids. V was cut by 3 bases and J by 7 bases, with 6 bases left in between. From germline, CDR1 is LGHNA and CDR2 YSLEER. The CDR3 DNA is TGCGCCAGCAGCCACCCCGGCGGGGAGCTGTTTTTT. It specifies CASSHPGGELFF.